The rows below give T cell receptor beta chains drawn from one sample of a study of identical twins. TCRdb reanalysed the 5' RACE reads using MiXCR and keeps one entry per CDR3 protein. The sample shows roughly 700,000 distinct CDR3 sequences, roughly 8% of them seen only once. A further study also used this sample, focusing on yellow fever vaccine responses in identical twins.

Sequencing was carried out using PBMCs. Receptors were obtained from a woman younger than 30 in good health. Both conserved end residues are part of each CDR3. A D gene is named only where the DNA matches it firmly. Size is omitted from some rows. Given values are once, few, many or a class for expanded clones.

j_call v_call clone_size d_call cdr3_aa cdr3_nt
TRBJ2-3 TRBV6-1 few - CASSATTHTDTQYF TGTGCCAGCAGTGCGACGACTCACACAGATACGCAGTATTTT
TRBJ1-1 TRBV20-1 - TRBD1 CSPSIPQGATEAFF TGCAGTCCTTCTATACCACAGGGGGCAACTGAAGCTTTCTTT
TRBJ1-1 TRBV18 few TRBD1 CASSQYRGAGSEAFF TGTGCCAGCTCACAATACAGGGGGGCGGGATCTGAAGCTTTCTTT
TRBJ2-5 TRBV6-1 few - CASRAPGSPAQETQYF TGTGCCAGCAGGGCCCCGGGGTCGCCCGCCCAAGAGACCCAGTACTTC
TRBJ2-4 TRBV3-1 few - CASSQGELAKNIQYF TGTGCCAGCAGCCAAGGGGAACTAGCCAAAAACATTCAGTACTTC
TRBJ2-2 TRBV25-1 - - CASTGTWGATGELFF TGTGCCAGCACGGGAACATGGGGCGCGACCGGGGAGCTGTTTTTT
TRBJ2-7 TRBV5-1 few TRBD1 CASRTGGAVEQYF TGCGCCAGCAGAACAGGGGGCGCGGTCGAGCAGTACTTC
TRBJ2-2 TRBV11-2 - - CASSLLVASRGAGELFF TGTGCCAGCAGCTTACTAGTCGCGTCAAGGGGGGCCGGGGAGCTGTTTTTT
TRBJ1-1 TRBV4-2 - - CASRELSANTEAFF TGTGCCAGCAGGGAACTCTCTGCGAACACTGAAGCTTTCTTT
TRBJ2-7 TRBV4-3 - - CASSQDSTMSSYEQYF TGCGCCAGCAGCCAAGATTCGACTATGAGCTCCTACGAGCAGTACTTC
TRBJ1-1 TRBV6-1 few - CASIRLNRGTEAFF TGTGCCAGCATCCGATTAAACAGAGGCACTGAAGCTTTCTTT
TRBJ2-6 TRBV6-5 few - CASSYRPKWQTSGANVLTF TGTGCCAGCAGTTACCGACCTAAATGGCAAACCTCTGGGGCCAACGTCCTGACTTTC
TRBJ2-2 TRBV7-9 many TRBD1 CASSLTSTGQNTGELFF TGTGCCAGCAGCTTAACTTCGACAGGGCAGAACACCGGGGAGCTGTTTTTT
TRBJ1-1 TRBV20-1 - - CSARDPGRKNTEAFF TGCAGTGCTAGGGATCCGGGACGGAAGAACACTGAAGCTTTCTTT